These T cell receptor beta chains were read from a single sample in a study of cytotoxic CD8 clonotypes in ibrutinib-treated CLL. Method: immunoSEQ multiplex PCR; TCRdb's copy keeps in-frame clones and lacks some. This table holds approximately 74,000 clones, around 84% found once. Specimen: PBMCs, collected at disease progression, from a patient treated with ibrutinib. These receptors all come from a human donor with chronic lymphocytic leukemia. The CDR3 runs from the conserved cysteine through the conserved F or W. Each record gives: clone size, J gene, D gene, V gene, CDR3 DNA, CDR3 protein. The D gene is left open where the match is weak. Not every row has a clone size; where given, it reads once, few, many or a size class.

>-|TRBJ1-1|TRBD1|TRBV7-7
TGTGCCAGCAGCAGAGACAGGGGTGATAGAGCTTTCTTT
CASSRDRGDRAFF
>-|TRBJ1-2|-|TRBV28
TGTGCCAGCAGTTTATACGGGCCAGGGAATGGCTACACCTTC
CASSLYGPGNGYTF
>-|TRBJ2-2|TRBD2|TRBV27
TGTGCCAGCACCCAACTAGCGGCTACCGGGGAGCTGTTTTTT
CASTQLAATGELFF
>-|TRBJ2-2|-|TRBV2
TGTGCCAGCAGGGACGGGGAGCTGTTTTTT
CASRDGELFF
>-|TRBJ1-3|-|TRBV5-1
TGCGCCAGCAGCCCCGGTTCAAGTGGAAACACCATATATTTT
CASSPGSSGNTIYF
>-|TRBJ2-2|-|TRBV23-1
TGCGCCAGCAGTCTTCCAGGCACGACCGCGAACACCGGGGAGCTGTTTTTT
CASSLPGTTANTGELFF
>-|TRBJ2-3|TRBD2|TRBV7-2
TGTGCCAGCAGCTTAGTGGCTAGCGGGGCCACAGATACGCAGTATTTT
CASSLVASGATDTQYF
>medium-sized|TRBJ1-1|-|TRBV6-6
TGTGCCAGCAGTTACTCGCGGCTGGGAGCAAAGGCTGAAGCTTTCTTT
CASSYSRLGAKAEAFF
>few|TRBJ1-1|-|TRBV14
TGTGCCAGCCAAAGCCAGCCGAACACTGAAGCTTTCTTT
CASQSQPNTEAFF
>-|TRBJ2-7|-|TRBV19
TGTGCCAGTAGTATAATAGCCGAGTACGAGCAGTACTTC
CASSIIAEYEQYF
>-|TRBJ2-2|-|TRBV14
TGTGCCAGCAGCCAATATGCGGGCGCCTACACCGGGGAGCTGTTTTTT
CASSQYAGAYTGELFF
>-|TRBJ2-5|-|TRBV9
TGTGCCAGCAGCGGAGGTCAAGAGACCCAGTACTTC
CASSGGQETQYF
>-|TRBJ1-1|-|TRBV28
TGTGCCAGCGGTAGGATGGGGTATGAAGCTTTCTTT
CASGRMGYEAFF
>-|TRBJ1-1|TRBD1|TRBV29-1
TGCAGCGTTGCGAGGCAGGGGGCGGTGGCTGAAGCTTTCTTT
CSVARQGAVAEAFF
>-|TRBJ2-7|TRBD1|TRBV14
TGTGCCAGCAGGGAGACAGGGGCTTTGACCTACGAGCAGTACTTC
CASRETGALTYEQYF
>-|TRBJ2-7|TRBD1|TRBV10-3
TGTGCCACCACTCGGGACAGAAACTACGAGCAGTACTTC
CATTRDRNYEQYF
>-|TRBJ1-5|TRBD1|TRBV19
TGTGCCAGTAGCAGGGGACAGGGGATGTATCAGCCCCAGCATTTT
CASSRGQGMYQPQHF
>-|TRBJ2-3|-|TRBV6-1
TGTGCCAGCAGTGAAGGCTGGGAGGCAGATACGCAGTATTTT
CASSEGWEADTQYF
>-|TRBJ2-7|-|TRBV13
TGTGCCAGCAGCTTCTACCGGGTCGGACGGACCTACGAGCAGTACTTC
CASSFYRVGRTYEQYF
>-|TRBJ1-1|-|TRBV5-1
TGCGCCAGCAGCAGTGCGAACACTGAAGCTTTCTTT
CASSSANTEAFF
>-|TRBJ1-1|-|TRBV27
TGTGCCAGCAGTTTGTTCGCGGGGAACACTGAAGCTTTCTTT
CASSLFAGNTEAFF
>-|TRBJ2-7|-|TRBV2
TGTGCCAGCGAACAGGCGTACTCCTACGAGCAGTACTTC
CASEQAYSYEQYF
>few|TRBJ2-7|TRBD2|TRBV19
TGTGCCAGTAGTATGATGGCGGGAGCCTACGAGCAGTACTTC
CASSMMAGAYEQYF
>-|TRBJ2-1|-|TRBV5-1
TGCGCCAGCAGCTTTTCTCCCGGGAGTGGGCCTTACAATGAGCAGTTCTTC
CASSFSPGSGPYNEQFF
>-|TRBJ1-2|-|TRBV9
TGTGCCAGCAGCGTAGCGTCACCCAGGGGCTATGGCTACACCTTC
CASSVASPRGYGYTF
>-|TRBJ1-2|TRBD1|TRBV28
TGTGCCAGCAGTTTAATGGACAGGGGGCCTGGGGGCTATGGCTACACCTTC
CASSLMDRGPGGYGYTF
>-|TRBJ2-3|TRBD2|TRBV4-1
TGCGCCAGCAGCCACGGCGGACTAGCGGGGGGGTGGGATACGCAGTATTTT
CASSHGGLAGGWDTQYF
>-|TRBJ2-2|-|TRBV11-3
TGTGCCACCTCAAATCGGGATAAGACCGGGGAGCTGTTTTTT
CATSNRDKTGELFF